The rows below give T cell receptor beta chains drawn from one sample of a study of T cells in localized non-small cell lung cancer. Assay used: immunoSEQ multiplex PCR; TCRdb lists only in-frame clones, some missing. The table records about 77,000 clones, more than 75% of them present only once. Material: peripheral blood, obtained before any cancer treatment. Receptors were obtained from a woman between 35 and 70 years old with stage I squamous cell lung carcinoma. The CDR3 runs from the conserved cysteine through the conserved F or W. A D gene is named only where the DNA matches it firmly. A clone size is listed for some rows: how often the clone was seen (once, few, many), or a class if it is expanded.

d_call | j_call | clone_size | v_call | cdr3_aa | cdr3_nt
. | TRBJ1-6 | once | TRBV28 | CASSGGQAGNSPLHF | TGTGCCAGCAGTGGGGGGCAAGCCGGGAATTCACCCCTCCACTTT
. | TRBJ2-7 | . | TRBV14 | CASSQSGVEQYF | TGTGCCAGCAGCCAATCCGGGGTCGAGCAGTACTTC
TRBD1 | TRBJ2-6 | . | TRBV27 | CASGRGQSSGANVLTF | TGTGCCAGCGGCAGGGGACAGAGCTCTGGGGCCAACGTCCTGACTTTC
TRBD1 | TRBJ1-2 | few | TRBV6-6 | CASSYRGTEYGYTF | TGTGCCAGCAGTTACCGCGGGACAGAGTATGGCTACACCTTC
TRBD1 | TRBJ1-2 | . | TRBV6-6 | CASSYSGTGGYGYTF | TGTGCCAGCAGTTATTCCGGGACAGGGGGCTATGGCTACACCTTC
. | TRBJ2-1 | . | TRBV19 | CASSILTGYNEQFF | TGTGCCAGTAGTATTTTGACTGGTTACAATGAGCAGTTCTTC
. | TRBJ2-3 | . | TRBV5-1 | CASKREGAQYF | TGCGCCAGCAAACGTGAGGGCGCGCAGTATTTT
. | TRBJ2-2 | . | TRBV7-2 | CASSQNWGTGELFF | TGTGCCAGCAGCCAAAACTGGGGCACCGGGGAGCTGTTTTTT
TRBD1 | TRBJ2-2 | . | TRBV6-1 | CASSRQGANTGELFF | TGTGCCAGCAGTAGACAGGGGGCGAACACCGGGGAGCTGTTTTTT
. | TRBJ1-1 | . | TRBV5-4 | CASSLAAGRAMNTEAFF | TGTGCCAGCAGCTTGGCGGCGGGGCGGGCAATGAACACTGAAGCTTTCTTT
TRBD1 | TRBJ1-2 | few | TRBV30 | CAGQTGGRHGYTF | TGTGCCGGCCAGACAGGGGGGAGACATGGCTACACCTTC
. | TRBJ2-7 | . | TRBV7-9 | CASSLRRGQIYEQYF | TGTGCCAGCAGCTTAAGGCGGGGACAGATCTACGAGCAGTACTTC
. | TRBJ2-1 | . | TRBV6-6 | CASGGYRANEQFF | TGTGCCAGCGGGGGTTACAGGGCCAATGAGCAGTTCTTC